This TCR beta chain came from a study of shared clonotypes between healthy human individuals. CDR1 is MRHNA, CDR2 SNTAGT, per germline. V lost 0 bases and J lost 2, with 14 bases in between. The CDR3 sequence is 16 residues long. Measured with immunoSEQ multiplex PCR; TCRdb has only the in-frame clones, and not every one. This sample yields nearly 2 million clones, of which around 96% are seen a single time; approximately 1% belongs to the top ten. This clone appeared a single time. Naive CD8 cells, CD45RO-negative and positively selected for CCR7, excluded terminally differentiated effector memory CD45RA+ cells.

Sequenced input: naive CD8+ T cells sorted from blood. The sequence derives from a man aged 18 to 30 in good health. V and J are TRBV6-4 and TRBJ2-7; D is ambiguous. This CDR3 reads CASSDSLKCIPYEQYF. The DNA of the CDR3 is TGTGCCAGCAGTGACTCCTTAAAGTGCATACCCTACGAGCAGTACTTC.